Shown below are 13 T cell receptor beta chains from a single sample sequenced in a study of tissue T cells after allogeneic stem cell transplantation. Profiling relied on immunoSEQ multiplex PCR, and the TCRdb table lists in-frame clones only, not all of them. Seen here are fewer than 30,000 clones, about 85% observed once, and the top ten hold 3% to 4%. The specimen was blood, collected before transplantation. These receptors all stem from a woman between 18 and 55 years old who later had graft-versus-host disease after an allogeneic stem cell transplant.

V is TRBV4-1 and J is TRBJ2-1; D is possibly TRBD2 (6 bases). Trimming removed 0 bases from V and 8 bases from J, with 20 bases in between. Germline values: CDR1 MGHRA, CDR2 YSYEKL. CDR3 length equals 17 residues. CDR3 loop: CASSQDWGVMVWDEQFF. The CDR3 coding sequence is TGCGCCAGCAGCCAAGATTGGGGGGTTATGGTCTGGGATGAGCAGTTCTTC.

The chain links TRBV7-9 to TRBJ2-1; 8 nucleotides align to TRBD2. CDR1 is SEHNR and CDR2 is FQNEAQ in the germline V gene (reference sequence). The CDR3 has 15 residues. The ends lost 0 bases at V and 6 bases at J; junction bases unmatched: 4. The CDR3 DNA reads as TGTGCCAGCAGCTTAGCTAGCGGGACTTCCAATGAGCAGTTCTTC. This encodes CASSLASGTSNEQFF.

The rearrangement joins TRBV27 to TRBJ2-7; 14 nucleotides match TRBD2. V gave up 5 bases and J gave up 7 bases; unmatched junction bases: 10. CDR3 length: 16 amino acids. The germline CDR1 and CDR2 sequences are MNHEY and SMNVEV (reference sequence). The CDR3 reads CASSGLGLAGAGEQYF. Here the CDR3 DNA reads TGTGCCAGCAGTGGATTGGGACTAGCGGGAGCAGGAGAGCAGTACTTC.

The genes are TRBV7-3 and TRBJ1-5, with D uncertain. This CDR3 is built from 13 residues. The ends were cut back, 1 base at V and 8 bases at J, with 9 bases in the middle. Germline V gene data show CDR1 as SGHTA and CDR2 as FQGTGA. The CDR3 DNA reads TGTGCCAGCAGCTTAAACCCTCTTGAGCCCCAGCATTTT. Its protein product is CASSLNPLEPQHF. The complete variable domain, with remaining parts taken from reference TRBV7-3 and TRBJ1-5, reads GAGVSQTPSNKVTEKGKYVELRCDPISGHTALYWYRQSLGQGPEFLIYFQGTGAADDSGLPNDRFFAVRPEGSVSTLKIQRTERGDSAVYLCASSLNPLEPQHFGDGTRLSIL.

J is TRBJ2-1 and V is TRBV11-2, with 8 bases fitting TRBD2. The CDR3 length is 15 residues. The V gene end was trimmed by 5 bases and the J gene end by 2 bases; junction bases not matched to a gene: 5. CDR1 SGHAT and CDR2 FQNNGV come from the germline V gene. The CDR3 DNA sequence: TGTGCCAGCAGCGCCATTAGCGGGGCCTACAATGAGCAGTTCTTC. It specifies CASSAISGAYNEQFF.

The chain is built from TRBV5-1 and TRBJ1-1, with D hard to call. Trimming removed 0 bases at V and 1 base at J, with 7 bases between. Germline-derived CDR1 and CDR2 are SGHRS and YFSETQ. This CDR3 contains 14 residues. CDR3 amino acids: CASSLESRNTEAFF. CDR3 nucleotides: TGCGCCAGCAGCTTGGAGAGCCGGAACACTGAAGCTTTCTTT.

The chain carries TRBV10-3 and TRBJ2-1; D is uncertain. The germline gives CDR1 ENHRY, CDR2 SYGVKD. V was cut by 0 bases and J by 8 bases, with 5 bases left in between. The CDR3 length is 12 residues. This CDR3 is CAISESVDEQFF. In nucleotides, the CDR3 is TGTGCCATCAGTGAGTCCGTCGATGAGCAGTTCTTC.

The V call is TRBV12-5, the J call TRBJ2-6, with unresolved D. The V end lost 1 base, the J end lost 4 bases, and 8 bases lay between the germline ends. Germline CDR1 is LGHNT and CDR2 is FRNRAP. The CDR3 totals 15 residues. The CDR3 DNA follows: TGTGCTAGTGGTTTGGACACTACCGGGGCCAACGTCCTGACTTTC. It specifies CASGLDTTGANVLTF. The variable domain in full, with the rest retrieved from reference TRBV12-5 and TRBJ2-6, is DARVTQTPRHKVTEMGQEVTMRCQPILGHNTVFWYRQTMMQGLELLAYFRNRAPLDDSGMPKDRFSAEMPDATLATLKIQPSEPRDSAVYFCASGLDTTGANVLTFGAGSRLTVL.

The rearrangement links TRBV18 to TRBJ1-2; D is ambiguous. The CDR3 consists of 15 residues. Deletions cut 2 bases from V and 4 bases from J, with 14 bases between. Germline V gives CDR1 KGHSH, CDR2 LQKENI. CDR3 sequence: CASSPSTAVLYGYTF. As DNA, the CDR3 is TGTGCCAGCTCACCATCGACGGCGGTTCTCTATGGCTACACCTTC.

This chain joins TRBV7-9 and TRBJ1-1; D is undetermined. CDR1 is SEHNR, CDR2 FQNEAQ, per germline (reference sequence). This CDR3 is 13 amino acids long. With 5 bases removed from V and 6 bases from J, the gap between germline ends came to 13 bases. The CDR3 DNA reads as TGTGCCAGCAGCCCAGTTAGTTCGGCTGAAGCTTTCTTT. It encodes CASSPVSSAEAFF.

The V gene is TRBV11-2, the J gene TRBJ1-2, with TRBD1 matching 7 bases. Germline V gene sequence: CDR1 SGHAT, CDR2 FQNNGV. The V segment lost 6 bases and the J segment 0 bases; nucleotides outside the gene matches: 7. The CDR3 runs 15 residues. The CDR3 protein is CASSTNRGSNYGYTF. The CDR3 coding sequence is TGTGCCAGCAGTACGAACAGGGGATCTAACTATGGCTACACCTTC.

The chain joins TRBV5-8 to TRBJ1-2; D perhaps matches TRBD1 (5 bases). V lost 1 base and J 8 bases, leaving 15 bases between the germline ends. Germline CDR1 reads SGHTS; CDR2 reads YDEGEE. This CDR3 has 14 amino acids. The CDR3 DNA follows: TGTGCCAGCAGCTTGCGGGCAGGCCGGGGGGGCTACACCTTC. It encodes CASSLRAGRGGYTF.

The CDR3, as DNA: TGTGCCAGCAGCGTAAGGGGGCAAGAGACCCAGTACTTC. Residues: CASSVRGQETQYF. The chain links TRBV9 to TRBJ2-5, with a possible D match to TRBD1 (6 bases). CDR3 length: 13 residues. Trimming shortened V by 1 base and J by 2 bases, and 6 bases separated the two germline ends. The germline gives CDR1 SGDLS, CDR2 YYNGEE.